This TCR beta chain was recovered during a study of T cells in Graves' hyperthyroidism and ophthalmopathy (dated by TCRdb to between 2018 and 2020). At the level of the whole study: Peripheral blood samples were taken at the time of initial diagnosis, prior to any treatment. To identify TCR V-J signatures that set the groups apart, the researchers used a discovery cohort of about a hundred patients, made up of fewer than 50 with Graves' ophthalmopathy and about 55 with stable Graves' hyperthyroidism. An independent validation cohort of around 19 hyperthyroidism patients and about 16 patients who later progressed to ophthalmopathy tested prospective prediction of ophthalmopathy. The approximately 90 discovery patients were divided at random into training and test sets in a 7:3 ratio. In several Graves' hyperthyroidism patients, the study also compared T-cell repertoires from thyroid tissue with T-cell repertoires from blood. Following sampling, methimazole starting at 30 mg daily was given to hyperthyroidism patients, and high-dose intravenous methylprednisolone was given to ophthalmopathy patients. The paper reports TCR Vbeta CDR3 sequencing of some 140 peripheral blood samples: 43 ophthalmopathy, roughly 74 hyperthyroidism and approximately 17 progressor patients.

Ophthalmopathy patients had moderately to severely active disease, Clinical Activity Score of at least 3, NOSPECS grade of at least 4, and duration under 3 months. Any patient with an uncontrolled infection, another autoimmune disease, pregnancy or lactation was excluded. Diagnoses were established on the basis of clinical symptoms, serum thyroxine and TRAb, thyroid ultrasound, and orbital computed tomography. PBMCs were separated from over 9 ml of fresh peripheral blood using Ficoll-Paque density gradient centrifugation. Trizol reagent was used to extract total RNA, and RNA quality was then checked on an Agilent 2100 Bioanalyzer. General study outcomes and caveats: In validation, progression to ophthalmopathy was predicted by the model with 65% to 71% sensitivity and 72% to 85% specificity, a median of 6.5 months before onset. In cross-validation, a model built on a 13 V-J signature told ophthalmopathy apart from stable hyperthyroidism with about 90% sensitivity and approximately 84% specificity, and in testing the same model reached 80%/75%. Most expanded thyroid clonotypes (frequency above 0.001) were also detected in blood, suggesting blood repertoires may reflect thyroid immune responses. Sample size was not statistically predetermined, and blinding of investigators to group allocation was not performed.

This clonotype was seen a few times. What this receptor recognizes is not known. One base away there is no much larger clone; base qualities are not given. Reading the germline V gene gives CDR1 SGHRS and CDR2 YFSETQ. V has 4 bases trimmed and J has 4 bases trimmed; junction bases matching no gene number 6. The CDR3 covers 14 residues, taking in both the cysteine and the phenylalanine. This entry keeps only the CDR3 DNA: 42 bases, framed from base 1. The TCR beta CDR3 regions were amplified from RNA transcripts. The first round of RT-PCR for the TCR CDR3 was performed with the HTBI primer set and the Qiagen OneStep RT-PCR kit. A second multiplex PCR round built the libraries, followed by size selection and purification. Paired-end sequencing of the libraries was performed with 100 bp reads on an Illumina HiSeq2000. The paper's data handling went like this. Raw data were processed with SOAPnuke, discarding reads with adapters, uncalled bases, mean Phred below 15, or no exact constant-primer or identifier match. High-quality paired reads were merged using COPE v1.2.5, and each unique nucleotide sequence was defined as a clonotype. MiTCR v1.1 was used to align clonotypes to the IMGT TRBV, TRBD and TRBJ reference segments. Analysis was restricted to V-J combinations with a frequency above 0.0001, which covered 99% to 99.2% of repertoires. The TCS score was defined as the ratio of F50 (clonal expansion) to E x V (chaos), calculated using BLOSUM62-based TCRdist between CDR3 peptides within each V-J. Welch's t-statistics and random forest reduced fewer than 600 V-J features to 10 to 15, which were used in a naive Bayes classifier (R e1071). TCRdb trimmed the raw reads at Q25, called clones with MiXCR and kept productive beta chains. Here each entry gathers all rows of one CDR3 protein and keeps the most common genes and DNA. The V and J calls come from TCRdb's annotation, not from the publication. The sample table records under 350,000 distinct CDR3 sequences; around 15% of these occur just once. The top ten clones comprise around 32% of the sample.

Here the chain combines TRBV5-1 and TRBJ2-3; 7 bases in the junction line up with TRBD1. This clonotype was obtained from a woman aged 40 to 50 with Graves' ophthalmopathy. The specimen sequenced was blood. This receptor has the CDR3 CASSNPGGADTQYF. The DNA sequence is TGCGCCAGCAGCAATCCAGGGGGAGCAGATACGCAGTATTTT.